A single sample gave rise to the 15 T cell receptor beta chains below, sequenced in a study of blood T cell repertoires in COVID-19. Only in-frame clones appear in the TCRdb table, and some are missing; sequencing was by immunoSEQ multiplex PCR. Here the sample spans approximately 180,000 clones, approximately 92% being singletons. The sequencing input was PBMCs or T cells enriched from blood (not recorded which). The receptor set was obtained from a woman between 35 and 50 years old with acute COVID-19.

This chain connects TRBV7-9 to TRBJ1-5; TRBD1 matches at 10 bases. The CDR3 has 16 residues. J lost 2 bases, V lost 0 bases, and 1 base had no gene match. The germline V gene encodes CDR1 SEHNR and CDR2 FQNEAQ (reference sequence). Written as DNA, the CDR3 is TGTGCCAGCAGCTTAGCTGGGACAGGGGGCAATCAGCCCCAGCATTTT. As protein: CASSLAGTGGNQPQHF.

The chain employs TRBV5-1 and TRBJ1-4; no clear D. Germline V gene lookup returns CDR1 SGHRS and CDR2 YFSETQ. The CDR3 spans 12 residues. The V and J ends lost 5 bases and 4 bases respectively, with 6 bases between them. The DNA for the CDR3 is TGCGCCAGCAGGCGGGGTAATGAAAAACTGTTTTTT. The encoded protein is CASRRGNEKLFF.

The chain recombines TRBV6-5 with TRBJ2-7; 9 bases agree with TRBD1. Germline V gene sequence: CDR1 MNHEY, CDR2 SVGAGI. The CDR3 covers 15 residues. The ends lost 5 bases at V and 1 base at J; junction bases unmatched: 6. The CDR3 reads CASSRGTGRSYEQYF. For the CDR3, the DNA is TGTGCCAGCAGTAGAGGGACAGGGAGATCCTACGAGCAGTACTTC.

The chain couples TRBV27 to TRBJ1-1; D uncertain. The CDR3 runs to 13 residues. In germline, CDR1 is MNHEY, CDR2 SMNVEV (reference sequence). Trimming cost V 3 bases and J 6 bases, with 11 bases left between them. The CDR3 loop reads CASSFGGRAEAFF. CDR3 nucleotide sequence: TGTGCCAGCAGTTTTGGAGGGAGGGCTGAAGCTTTCTTT.

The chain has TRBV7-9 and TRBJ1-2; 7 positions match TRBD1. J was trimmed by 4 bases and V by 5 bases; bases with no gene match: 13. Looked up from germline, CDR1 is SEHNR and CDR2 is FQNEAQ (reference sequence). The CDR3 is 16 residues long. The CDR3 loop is CASSEILTGAIYGYTF. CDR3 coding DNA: TGTGCCAGCAGCGAAATATTAACAGGGGCGATCTATGGCTACACCTTC.

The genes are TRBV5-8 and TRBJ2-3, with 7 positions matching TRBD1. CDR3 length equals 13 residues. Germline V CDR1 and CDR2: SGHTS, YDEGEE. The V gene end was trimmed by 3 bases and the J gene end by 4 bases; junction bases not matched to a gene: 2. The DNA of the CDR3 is TGTGCCAGCAGCTGGGACAGACCAGATACGCAGTATTTT. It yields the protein CASSWDRPDTQYF.

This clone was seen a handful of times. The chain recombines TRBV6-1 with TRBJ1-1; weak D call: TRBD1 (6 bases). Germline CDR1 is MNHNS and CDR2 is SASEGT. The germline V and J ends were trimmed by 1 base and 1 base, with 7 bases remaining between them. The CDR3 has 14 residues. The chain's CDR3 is CASSEEGGNTEAFF. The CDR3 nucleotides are TGTGCCAGCAGTGAAGAAGGGGGGAACACTGAAGCTTTCTTT.

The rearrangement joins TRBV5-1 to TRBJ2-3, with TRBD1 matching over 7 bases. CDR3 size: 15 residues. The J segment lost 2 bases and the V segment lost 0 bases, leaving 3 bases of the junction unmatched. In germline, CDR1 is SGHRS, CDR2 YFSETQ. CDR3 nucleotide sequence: TGCGCCAGCAGCTTGGATGGGACAGCCACAGATACGCAGTATTTT. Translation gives CASSLDGTATDTQYF. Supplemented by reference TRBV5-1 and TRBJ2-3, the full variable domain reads KAGVTQTPRYLIKTRGQQVTLSCSPISGHRSVSWYQQTPGQGLQFLFEYFSETQRNKGNFPGRFSGRQFSNSRSEMNVSTLELGDSALYLCASSLDGTATDTQYFGPGTRLTVL.

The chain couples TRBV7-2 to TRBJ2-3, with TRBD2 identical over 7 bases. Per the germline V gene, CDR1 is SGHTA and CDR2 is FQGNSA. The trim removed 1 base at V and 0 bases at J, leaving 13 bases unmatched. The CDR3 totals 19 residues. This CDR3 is CASSLGGRREIPSTDTQYF. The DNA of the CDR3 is TGTGCCAGCAGCTTAGGCGGACGGCGGGAGATCCCTAGCACAGATACGCAGTATTTT.

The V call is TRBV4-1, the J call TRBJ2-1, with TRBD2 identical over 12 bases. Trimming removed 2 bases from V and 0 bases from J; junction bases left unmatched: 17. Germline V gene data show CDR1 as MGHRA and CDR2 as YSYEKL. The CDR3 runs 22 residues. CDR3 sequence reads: CASSQRPLASGGGPISYNEQFF. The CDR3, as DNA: TGCGCCAGCAGCCAAAGGCCCCTTGCTAGCGGGGGGGGGCCAATCTCCTACAATGAGCAGTTCTTC.

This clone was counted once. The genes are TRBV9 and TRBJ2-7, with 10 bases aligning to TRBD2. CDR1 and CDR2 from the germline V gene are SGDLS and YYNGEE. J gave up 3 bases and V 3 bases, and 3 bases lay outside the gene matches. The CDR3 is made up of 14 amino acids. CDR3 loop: CASSGAGGLYEQYF. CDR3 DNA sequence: TGTGCCAGCAGCGGAGCGGGGGGGCTCTACGAGCAGTACTTC.

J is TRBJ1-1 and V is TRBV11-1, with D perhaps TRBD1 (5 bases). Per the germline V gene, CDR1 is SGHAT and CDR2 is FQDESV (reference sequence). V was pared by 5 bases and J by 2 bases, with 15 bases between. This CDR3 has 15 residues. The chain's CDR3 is CASSPGTKRNTEAFF. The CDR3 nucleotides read TGTGCCAGCAGCCCCGGGACTAAACGAAACACTGAAGCTTTCTTT.

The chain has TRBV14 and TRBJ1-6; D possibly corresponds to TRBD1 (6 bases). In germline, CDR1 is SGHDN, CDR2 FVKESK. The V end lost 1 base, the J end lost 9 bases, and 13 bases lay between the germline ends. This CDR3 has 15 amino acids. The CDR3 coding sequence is TGTGCCAGCAGCCAAGTGTTCGGCAGGGGTTCACCCCTCCACTTT. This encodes CASSQVFGRGSPLHF.

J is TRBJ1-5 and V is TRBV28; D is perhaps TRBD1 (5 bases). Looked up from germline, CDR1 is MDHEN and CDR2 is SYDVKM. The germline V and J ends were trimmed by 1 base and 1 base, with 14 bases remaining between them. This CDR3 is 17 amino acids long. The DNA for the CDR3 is TGTGCCAGCAGTTTATTCGAGGTCAGGGCCAGCAATCAGCCCCAGCATTTT. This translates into CASSLFEVRASNQPQHF.

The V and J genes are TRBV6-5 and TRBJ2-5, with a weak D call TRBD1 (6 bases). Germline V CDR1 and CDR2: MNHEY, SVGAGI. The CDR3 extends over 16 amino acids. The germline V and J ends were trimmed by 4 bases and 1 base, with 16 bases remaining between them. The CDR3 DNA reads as TGTGCCAGCAGTTTTGTGTTTGGGGGCCCCCAAGAGACCCAGTACTTC. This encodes CASSFVFGGPQETQYF.